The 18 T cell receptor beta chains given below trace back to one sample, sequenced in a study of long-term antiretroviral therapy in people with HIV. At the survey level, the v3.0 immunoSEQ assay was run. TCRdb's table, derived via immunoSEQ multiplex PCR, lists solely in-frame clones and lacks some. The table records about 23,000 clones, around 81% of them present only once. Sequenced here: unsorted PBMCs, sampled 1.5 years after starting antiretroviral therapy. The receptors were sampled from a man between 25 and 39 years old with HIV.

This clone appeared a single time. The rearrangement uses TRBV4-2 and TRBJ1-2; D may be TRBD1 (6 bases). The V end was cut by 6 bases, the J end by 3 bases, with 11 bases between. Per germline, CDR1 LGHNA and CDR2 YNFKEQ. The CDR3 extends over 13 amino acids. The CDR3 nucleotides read TGTGCCAGCAGTGTAGCAGGGGACTATGGCTACACCTTC. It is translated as CASSVAGDYGYTF.

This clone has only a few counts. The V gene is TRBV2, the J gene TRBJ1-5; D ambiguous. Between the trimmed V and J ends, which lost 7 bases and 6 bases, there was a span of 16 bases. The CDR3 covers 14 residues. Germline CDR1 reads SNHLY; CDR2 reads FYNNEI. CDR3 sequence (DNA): TGTGCCAGCAAATTAAGCGGTGGAGGTCAGCCCCAGCATTTT. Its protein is CASKLSGGGQPQHF. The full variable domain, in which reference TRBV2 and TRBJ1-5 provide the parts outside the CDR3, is EPEVTQTPSHQVTQMGQEVILRCVPISNHLYFYWYRQILGQKVEFLVSFYNNEISEKSEIFDDQFSVERPDGSNFTLKIRSTKLEDSAMYFCASKLSGGGQPQHFGDGTRLSIL.

The DNA for the CDR3 is TGTGCTAGTGCCCTTGGACAGAGCACAGATACGCAGTATTTT. Its protein product is CASALGQSTDTQYF. V usage is TRBV12-5 and J usage is TRBJ2-3; TRBD1 is a possible D gene (6 bases). This CDR3 has 14 residues. The V end was cut by 7 bases, the J end by 0 bases, with 11 bases between. Germline values: CDR1 LGHNT, CDR2 FRNRAP.

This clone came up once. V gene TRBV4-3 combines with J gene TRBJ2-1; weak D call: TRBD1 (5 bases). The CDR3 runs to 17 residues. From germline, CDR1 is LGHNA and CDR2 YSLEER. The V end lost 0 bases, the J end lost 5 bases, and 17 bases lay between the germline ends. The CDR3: CASSQEERQRTDNEQFF. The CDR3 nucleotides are TGCGCCAGCAGCCAAGAAGAGAGACAGAGGACGGACAATGAGCAGTTCTTC.

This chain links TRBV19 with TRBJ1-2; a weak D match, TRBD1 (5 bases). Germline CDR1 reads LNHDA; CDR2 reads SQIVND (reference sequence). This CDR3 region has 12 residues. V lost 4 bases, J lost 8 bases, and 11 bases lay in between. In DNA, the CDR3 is TGTGCCAGTAGTACCGGGACTCAAGGCTACACCTTC. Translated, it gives CASSTGTQGYTF.

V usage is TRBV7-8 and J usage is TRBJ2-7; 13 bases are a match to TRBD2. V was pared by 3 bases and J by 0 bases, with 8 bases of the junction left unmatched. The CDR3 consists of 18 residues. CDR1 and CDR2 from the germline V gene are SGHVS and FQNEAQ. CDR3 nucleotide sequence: TGTGCCAGCAGCTTCCCGTCGACTAGCGGGGGGAGCTCCTACGAGCAGTACTTC. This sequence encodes CASSFPSTSGGSSYEQYF.

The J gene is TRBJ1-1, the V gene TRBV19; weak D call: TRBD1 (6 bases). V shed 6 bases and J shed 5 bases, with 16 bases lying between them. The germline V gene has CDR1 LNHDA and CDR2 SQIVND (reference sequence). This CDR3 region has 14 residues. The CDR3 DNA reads TGTGCCAGTAGGCTACAGGGCCGAGGGACTGAAGCTTTCTTT. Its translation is CASRLQGRGTEAFF.

CDR3 nucleotides: TGTGCTAGTGGTTTGATGTCTAGCGGGAGCCCAGATACGCAGTATTTT. Its protein is CASGLMSSGSPDTQYF. This chain joins TRBV12-5 and TRBJ2-3; 10 nucleotides agree with TRBD2. J lost 4 bases, V lost 2 bases, and 6 bases had no gene match. Germline V lookup: CDR1 LGHNT, CDR2 FRNRAP. The CDR3 spans 16 residues.

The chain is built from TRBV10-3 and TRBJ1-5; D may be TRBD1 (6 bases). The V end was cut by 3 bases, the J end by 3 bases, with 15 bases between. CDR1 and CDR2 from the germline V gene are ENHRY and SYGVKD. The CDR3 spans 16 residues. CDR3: CAISERVQGPNQPQHF. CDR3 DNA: TGTGCCATCAGTGAACGGGTACAGGGACCCAATCAGCCCCAGCATTTT.

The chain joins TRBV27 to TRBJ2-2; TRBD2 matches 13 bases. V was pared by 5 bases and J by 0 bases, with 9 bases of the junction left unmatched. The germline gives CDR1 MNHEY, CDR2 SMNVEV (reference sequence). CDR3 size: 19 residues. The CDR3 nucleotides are TGTGCCAGCAGTCCCCGACTAGCGGGAGGCCCATCGAACACCGGGGAGCTGTTTTTT. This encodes CASSPRLAGGPSNTGELFF.

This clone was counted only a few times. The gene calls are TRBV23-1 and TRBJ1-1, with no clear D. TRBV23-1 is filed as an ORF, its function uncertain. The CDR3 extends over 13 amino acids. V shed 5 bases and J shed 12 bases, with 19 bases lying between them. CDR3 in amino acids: CASSNSGPGVSFF. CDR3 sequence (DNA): TGCGCCAGCAGTAATTCCGGCCCCGGAGTGTCTTTCTTT.

CDR3 in amino acids: CASSPPGPVSGNTIYF. CDR3 nucleotide sequence: TGTGCCAGCAGCCCCCCTGGTCCAGTCTCTGGAAACACCATATATTTT. The chain recombines TRBV7-2 with TRBJ1-3; D is undetermined. The CDR3 is 16 residues long. Trimming shortened V by 5 bases and J by 0 bases, and 14 bases separated the two germline ends. Germline lookup yields CDR1 SGHTA and CDR2 FQGNSA.

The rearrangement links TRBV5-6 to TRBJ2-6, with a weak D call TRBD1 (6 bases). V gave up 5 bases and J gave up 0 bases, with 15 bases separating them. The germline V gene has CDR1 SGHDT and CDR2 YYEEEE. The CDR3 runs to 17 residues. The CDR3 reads CASRSTGSSSGANVLTF. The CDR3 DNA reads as TGTGCCAGCAGATCGACAGGTTCTAGCTCTGGGGCCAACGTCCTGACTTTC. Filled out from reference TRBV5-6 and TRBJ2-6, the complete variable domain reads DAGVTQSPTHLIKTRGQQVTLRCSPKSGHDTVSWYQQALGQGPQFIFQYYEEEERQRGNFPDRFSGHQFPNYSSELNVNALLLGDSALYLCASRSTGSSSGANVLTFGAGSRLTVL.

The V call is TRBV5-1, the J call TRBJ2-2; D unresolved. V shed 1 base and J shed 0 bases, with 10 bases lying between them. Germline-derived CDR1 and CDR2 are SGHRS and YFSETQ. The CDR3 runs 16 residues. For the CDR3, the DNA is TGCGCCAGCAGCTTGAATATCCCAACGAACACCGGGGAGCTGTTTTTT. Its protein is CASSLNIPTNTGELFF. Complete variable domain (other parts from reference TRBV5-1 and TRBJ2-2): KAGVTQTPRYLIKTRGQQVTLSCSPISGHRSVSWYQQTPGQGLQFLFEYFSETQRNKGNFPGRFSGRQFSNSRSEMNVSTLELGDSALYLCASSLNIPTNTGELFFGEGSRLTVL.

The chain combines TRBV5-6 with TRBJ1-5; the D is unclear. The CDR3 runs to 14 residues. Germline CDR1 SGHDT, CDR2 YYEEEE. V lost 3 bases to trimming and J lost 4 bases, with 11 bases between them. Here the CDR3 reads CASSSPARNQPQHF. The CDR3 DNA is TGTGCCAGCAGCTCCCCAGCAAGAAATCAGCCCCAGCATTTT.

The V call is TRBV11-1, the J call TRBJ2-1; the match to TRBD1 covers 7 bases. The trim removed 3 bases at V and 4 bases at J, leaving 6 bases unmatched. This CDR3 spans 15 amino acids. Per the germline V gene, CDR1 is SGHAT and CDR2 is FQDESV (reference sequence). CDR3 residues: CASSFMRGPYNEQFF. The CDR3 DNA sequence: TGTGCCAGCAGCTTCATGAGGGGGCCTTACAATGAGCAGTTCTTC.

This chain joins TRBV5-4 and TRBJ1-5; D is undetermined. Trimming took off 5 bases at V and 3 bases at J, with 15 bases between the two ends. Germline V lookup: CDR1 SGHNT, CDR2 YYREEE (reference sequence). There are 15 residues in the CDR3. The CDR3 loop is CASSLGPSNNQPQHF. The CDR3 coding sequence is TGTGCCAGCAGTCTCGGTCCCTCAAACAATCAGCCCCAGCATTTT.

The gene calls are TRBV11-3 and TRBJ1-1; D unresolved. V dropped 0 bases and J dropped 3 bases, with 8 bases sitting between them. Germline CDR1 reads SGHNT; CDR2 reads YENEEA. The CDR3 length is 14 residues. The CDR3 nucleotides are TGTGCCAGCAGCTTAGATGGGCCACACACTGAAGCTTTCTTT. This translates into CASSLDGPHTEAFF. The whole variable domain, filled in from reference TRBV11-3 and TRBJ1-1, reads EAGVVQSPRYKIIEKKQPVAFWCNPISGHNTLYWYLQNLGQGPELLIRYENEEAVDDSQLPKDRFSAERLKGVDSTLKIQPAELGDSAVYLCASSLDGPHTEAFFGQGTRLTVV.